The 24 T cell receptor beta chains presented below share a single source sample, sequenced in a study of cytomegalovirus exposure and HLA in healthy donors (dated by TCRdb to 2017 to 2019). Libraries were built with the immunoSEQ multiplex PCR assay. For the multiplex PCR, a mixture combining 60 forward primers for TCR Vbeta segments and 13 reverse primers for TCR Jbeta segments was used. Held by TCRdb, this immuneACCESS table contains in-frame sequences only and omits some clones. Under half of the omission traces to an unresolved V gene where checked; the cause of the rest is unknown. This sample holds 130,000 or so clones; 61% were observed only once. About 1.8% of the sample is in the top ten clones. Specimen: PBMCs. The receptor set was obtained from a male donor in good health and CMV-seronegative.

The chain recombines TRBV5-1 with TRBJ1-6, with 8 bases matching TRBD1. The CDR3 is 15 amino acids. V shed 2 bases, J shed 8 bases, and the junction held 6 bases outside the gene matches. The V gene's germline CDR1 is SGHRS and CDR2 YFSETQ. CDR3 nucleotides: TGCGCCAGCAGCTTCATGACAGGGGTGGATTCACCCCTCCACTTT. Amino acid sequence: CASSFMTGVDSPLHF.

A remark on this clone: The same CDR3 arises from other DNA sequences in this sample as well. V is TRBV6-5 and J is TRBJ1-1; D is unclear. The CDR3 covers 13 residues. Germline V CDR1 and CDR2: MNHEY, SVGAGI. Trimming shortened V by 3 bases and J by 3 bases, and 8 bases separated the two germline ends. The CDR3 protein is CASSYSADTEAFF. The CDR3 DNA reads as TGTGCCAGCAGTTATTCAGCGGACACTGAAGCTTTCTTT.

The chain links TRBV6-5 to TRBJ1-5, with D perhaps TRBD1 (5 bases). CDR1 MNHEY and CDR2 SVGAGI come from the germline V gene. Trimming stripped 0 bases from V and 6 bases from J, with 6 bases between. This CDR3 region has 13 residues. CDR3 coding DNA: TGTGCCAGCAGTTACTCAAGGGGTCAGCCCCAGCATTTT. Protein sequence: CASSYSRGQPQHF.

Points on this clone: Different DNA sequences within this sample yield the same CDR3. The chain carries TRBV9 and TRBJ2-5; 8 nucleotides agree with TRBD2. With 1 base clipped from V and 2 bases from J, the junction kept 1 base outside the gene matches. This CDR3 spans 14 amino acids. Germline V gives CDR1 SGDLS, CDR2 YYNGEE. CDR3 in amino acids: CASSVRGGQETQYF. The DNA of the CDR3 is TGTGCCAGCAGCGTACGGGGGGGTCAAGAGACCCAGTACTTC.

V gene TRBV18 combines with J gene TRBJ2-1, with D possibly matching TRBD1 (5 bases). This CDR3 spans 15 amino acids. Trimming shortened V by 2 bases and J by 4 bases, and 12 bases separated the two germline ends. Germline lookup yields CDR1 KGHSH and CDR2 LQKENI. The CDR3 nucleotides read TGTGCCAGCTCACCAGATTCAGGGTCTTACAATGAGCAGTTCTTC. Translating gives CASSPDSGSYNEQFF. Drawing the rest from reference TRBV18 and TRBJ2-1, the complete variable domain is NAGVMQNPRHLVRRRGQEARLRCSPMKGHSHVYWYRQLPEEGLKFMVYLQKENIIDESGMPKERFSAEFPKEGPSILRIQQVVRGDSAAYFCASSPDSGSYNEQFFGPGTRLTVL.

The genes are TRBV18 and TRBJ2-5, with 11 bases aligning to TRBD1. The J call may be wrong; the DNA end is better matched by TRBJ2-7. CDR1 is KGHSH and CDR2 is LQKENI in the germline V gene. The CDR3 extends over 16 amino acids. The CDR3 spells CASSPPSGTGGSEQYF. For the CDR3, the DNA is TGTGCCAGCTCACCACCCTCCGGGACAGGGGGAAGCGAGCAGTACTTC.

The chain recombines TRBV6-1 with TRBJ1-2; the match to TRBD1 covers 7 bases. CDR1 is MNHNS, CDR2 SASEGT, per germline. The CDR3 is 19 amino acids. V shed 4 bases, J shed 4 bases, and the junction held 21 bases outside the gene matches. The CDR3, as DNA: TGTGCCAGCAGTGTGGAGGACAGGAGGATGAGGGGACGACCCTATGGCTACACCTTC. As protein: CASSVEDRRMRGRPYGYTF.

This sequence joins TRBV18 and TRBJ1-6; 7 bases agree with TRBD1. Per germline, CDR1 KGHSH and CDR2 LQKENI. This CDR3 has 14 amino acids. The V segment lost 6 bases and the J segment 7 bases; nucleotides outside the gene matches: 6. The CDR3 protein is CASSPRDRNSPLHF. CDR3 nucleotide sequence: TGTGCCAGCTCCCCCAGGGACAGAAATTCACCCCTCCACTTT.

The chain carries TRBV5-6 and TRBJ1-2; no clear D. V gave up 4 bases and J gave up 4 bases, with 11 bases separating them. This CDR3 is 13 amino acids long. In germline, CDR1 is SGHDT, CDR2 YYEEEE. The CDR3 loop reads CASSVGQVYGYTF. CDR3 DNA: TGTGCCAGCAGCGTCGGTCAGGTCTATGGCTACACCTTC.

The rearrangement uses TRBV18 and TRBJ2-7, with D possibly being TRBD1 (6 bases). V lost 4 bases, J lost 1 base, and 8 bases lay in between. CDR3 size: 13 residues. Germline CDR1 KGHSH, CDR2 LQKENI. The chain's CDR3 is CASSRQASYEQYF. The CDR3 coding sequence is TGTGCCAGCTCACGACAGGCTTCCTACGAGCAGTACTTC.

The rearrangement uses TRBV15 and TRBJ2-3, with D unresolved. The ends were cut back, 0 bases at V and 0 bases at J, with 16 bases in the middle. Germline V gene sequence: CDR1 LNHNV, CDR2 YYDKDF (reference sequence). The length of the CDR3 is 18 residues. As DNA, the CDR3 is TGTGCCACCAGCAGAGAGGTGGTGGCTGGCCTCAGCACAGATACGCAGTATTTT. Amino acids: CATSREVVAGLSTDTQYF.

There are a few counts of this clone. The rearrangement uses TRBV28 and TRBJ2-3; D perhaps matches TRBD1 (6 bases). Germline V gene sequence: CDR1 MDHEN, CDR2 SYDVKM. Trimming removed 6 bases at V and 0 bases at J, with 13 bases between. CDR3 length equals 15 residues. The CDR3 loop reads CASRQDRASTDTQYF. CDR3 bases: TGTGCCAGCAGGCAGGACAGAGCCAGCACAGATACGCAGTATTTT.

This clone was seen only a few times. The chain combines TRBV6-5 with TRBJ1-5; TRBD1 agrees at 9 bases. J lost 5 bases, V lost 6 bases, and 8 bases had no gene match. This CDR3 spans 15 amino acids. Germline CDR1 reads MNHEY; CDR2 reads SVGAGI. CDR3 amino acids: CASSPTGGRYQPQHF. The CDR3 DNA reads TGTGCCAGCAGCCCGACAGGGGGAAGGTATCAGCCCCAGCATTTT.

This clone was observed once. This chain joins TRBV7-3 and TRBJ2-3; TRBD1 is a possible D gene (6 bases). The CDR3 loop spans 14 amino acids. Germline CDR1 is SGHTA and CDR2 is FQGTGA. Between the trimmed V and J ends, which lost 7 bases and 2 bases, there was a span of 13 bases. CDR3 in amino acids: CASTQGLITDTQYF. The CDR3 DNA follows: TGTGCCAGCACCCAGGGGCTTATCACAGATACGCAGTATTTT.

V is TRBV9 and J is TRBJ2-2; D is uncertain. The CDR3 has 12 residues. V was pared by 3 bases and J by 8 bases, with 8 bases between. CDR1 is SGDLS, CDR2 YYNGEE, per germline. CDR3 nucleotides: TGTGCCAGCAGCGCCTTAACTGGGGAGCTGTTTTTT. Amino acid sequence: CASSALTGELFF.

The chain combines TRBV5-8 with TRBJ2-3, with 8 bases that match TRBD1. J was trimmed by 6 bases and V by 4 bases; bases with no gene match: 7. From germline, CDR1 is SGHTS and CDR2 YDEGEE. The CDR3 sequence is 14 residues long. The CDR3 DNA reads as TGTGCCAGCAGCCTGGGGACAGGCGGGGATACGCAGTATTTT. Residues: CASSLGTGGDTQYF.

CDR3 in DNA: TGCGCCAGCAGGATAAGTGAAGGGGTTTACGAGCAGTACTTC. It is translated as CASRISEGVYEQYF. V usage is TRBV5-1 and J usage is TRBJ2-5, with D maybe TRBD1 (5 bases). The DNA end is a closer match to TRBJ2-7, so the J assignment may be wrong. Germline V lookup: CDR1 SGHRS, CDR2 YFSETQ. This CDR3 has 14 amino acids.

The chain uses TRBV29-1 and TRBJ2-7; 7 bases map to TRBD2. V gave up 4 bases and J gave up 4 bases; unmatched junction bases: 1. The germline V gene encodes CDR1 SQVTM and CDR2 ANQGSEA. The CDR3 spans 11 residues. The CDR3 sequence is CSVGGGYEQYF. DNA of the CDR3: TGCAGCGTTGGGGGAGGGTACGAGCAGTACTTC.

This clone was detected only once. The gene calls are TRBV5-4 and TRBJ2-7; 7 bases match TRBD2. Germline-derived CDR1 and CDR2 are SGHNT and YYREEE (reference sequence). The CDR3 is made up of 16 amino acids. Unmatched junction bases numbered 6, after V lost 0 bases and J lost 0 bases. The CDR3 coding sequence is TGTGCCAGCAGCTTGGACGGGAGGCCGAGCTCCTACGAGCAGTACTTC. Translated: CASSLDGRPSSYEQYF.

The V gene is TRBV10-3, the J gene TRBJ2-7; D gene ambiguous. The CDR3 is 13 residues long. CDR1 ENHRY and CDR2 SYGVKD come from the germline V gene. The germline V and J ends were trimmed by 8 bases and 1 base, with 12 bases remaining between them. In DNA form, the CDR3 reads TGTGCCATCGTGGTCAGCGATTCCTACGAGCAGTACTTC. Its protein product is CAIVVSDSYEQYF.

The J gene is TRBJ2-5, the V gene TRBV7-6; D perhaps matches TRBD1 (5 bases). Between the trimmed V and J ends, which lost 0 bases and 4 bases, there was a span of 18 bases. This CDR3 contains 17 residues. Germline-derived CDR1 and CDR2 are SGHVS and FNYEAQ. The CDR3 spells CASSLAGQGALGETQYF. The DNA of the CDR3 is TGTGCCAGCAGCTTAGCGGGTCAAGGGGCTCTGGGAGAGACCCAGTACTTC.

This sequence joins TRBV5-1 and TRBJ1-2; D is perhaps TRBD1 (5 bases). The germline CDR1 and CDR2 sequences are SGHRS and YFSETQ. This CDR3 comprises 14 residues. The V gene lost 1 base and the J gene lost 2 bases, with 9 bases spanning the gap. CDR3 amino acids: CASSLNQGNYGYTF. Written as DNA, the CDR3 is TGCGCCAGCAGCTTGAACCAGGGAAACTATGGCTACACCTTC.

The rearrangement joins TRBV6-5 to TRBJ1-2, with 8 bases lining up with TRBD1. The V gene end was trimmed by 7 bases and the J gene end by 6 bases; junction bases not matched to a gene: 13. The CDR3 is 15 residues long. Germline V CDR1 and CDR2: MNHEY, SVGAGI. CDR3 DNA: TGTGCCAGCAACCCCGGACAGGGTTCTGTAGATGGCTACACCTTC. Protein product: CASNPGQGSVDGYTF.

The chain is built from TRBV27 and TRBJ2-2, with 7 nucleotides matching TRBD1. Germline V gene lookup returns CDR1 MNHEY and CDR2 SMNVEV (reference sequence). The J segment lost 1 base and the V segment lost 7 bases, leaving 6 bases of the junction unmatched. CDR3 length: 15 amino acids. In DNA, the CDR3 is TGTGCCAGCACCTCGGGGACAGAGAACACCGGGGAGCTGTTTTTT. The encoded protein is CASTSGTENTGELFF.